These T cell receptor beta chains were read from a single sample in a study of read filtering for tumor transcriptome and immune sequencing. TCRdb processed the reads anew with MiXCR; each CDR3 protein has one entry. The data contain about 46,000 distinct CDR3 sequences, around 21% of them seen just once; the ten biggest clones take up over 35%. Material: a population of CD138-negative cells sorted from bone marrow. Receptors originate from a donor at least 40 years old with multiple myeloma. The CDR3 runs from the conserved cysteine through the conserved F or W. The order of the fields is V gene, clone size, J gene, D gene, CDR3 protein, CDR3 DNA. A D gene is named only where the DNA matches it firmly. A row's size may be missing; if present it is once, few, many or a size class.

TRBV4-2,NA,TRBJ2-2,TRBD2,CANSPSTGGPGELFF,TGTGCCAACAGCCCTTCTACGGGAGGGCCCGGGGAGCTGTTTTTT
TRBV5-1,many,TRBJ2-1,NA,CASTLAGTLYNEQFF,TGCGCCAGCACTCTGGCGGGGACACTGTACAATGAGCAGTTCTTC
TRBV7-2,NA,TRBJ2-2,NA,CASSSNLLTGELFF,TGTGCCAGCAGCTCCAATCTGCTCACCGGGGAGCTGTTTTTC
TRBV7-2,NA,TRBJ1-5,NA,CASTLNNQPQHF,TGTGCCAGCACCCTTAACAATCAGCCCCAGCATTTT
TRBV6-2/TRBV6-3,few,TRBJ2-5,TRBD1,CASAGTGQETQYF,TGTGCCAGCGCAGGGACAGGGCAAGAGACCCAGTACTTC
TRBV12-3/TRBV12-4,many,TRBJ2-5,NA,CASSPAFRGETQYF,TGTGCCAGCAGTCCCGCCTTCCGGGGAGAGACCCAGTACTTC
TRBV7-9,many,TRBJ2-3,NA,CASRSGAADTQYF,TGTGCCAGCAGGTCGGGGGCGGCAGATACGCAGTATTTT
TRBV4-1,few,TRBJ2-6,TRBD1,CASSQDTHRGHSGANVLTF,TGCGCCAGCAGCCAAGATACCCACAGGGGGCACTCTGGGGCCAACGTCCTGACTTTC
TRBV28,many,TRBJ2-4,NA,CAHQASWAKNIQYF,TGTGCCCACCAAGCTTCTTGGGCCAAAAACATTCAGTACTTC
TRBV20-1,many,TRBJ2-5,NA,CSARIPHLPWQETQYF,TGCAGTGCTAGAATTCCCCACCTCCCGTGGCAAGAGACCCAGTACTTC
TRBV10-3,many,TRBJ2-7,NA,CAISEVAVDYEQYF,TGTGCCATCAGTGAGGTCGCGGTGGACTACGAGCAGTACTTC
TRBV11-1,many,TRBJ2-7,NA,CASSSHTRFEQYF,TGTGCCAGCAGCTCTCATACTAGATTCGAGCAGTACTTC
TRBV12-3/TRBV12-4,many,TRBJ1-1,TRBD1,CASSLAGGQGYTEAFF,TGTGCCAGCAGTTTAGCTGGGGGACAGGGGTACACTGAAGCTTTCTTT
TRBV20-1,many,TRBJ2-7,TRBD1,CSAGAVRGRSTYEQYF,TGCAGTGCTGGCGCGGTCAGGGGGCGCAGTACCTACGAGCAGTACTTC
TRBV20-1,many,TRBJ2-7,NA,CSARAASSYEQYF,TGCAGTGCTAGAGCGGCTAGCAGTTACGAGCAGTACTTC
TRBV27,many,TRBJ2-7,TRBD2,CASSLGSGRNEQYF,TGTGCCAGCAGTTTGGGTAGCGGGAGGAATGAGCAGTACTTC
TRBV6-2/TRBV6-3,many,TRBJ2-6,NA,CASSRWGYSGANVLTF,TGTGCCAGCAGTCGATGGGGGTACTCTGGGGCCAACGTCCTGACTTTC
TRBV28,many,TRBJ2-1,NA,CASMGDHDEQFF,TGTGCCAGCATGGGGGATCACGATGAGCAGTTCTTC
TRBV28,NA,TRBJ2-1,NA,CASSLLRTEHNEQFF,TGTGCCAGCAGTTTACTGCGGACAGAACACAATGAACAGTTCTTC
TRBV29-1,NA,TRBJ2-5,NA,CSVGGAPSQETQYF,TGCAGCGTTGGGGGAGCTCCCTCCCAAGAGACCCAGTACTTC
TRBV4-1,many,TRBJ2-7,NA,CASSQVISYEQYF,TGCGCCAGCAGCCAGGTCATCTCCTACGAGCAGTACTTC
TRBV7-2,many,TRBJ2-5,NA,CASSLGSSSYETQYF,TGTGCCAGCAGCTTAGGGTCCTCCTCTTATGAGACCCAGTACTTC
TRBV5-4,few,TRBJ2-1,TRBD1,CASSYGTGSRNEQFF,TGTGCCAGCAGCTACGGGACAGGGTCTCGCAATGAGCAGTTCTTC
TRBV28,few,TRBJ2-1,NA,CASIIGGGYEQFF,TGTGCCAGCATTATAGGGGGGGGCTATGAGCAGTTCTTC
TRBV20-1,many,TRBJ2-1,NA,CSAVGEDYNEQFF,TGCAGTGCTGTAGGGGAGGACTACAATGAGCAGTTCTTC
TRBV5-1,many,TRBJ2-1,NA,CASSSFGAGLTNEQFF,TGCGCCAGCAGCTCTTTCGGTGCGGGGCTAACAAATGAGCAGTTCTTC
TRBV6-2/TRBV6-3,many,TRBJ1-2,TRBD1,CASSYLTGRDYGYTF,TGTGCCAGCAGTTACTTGACAGGGCGGGACTATGGCTACACCTTC
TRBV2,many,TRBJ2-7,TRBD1,CASIAGTGGSYEQYF,TGTGCCAGCATAGCCGGGACAGGGGGCAGCTACGAGCAGTACTTC
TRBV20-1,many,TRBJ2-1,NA,CSARSGFSYNEQFF,TGCAGTGCTAGAAGTGGGTTCTCCTACAATGAGCAGTTCTTC
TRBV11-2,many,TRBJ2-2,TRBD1,CASSQPMTGGPGRYTGELFF,TGTGCCAGCAGCCAACCAATGACAGGGGGCCCTGGTCGATACACCGGGGAGCTGTTTTTT
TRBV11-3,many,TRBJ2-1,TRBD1,CASSLEYRGRDEQFF,TGTGCCAGCAGCTTGGAGTACAGGGGACGGGATGAGCAGTTCTTC
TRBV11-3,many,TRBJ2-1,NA,CASSSTFRGSYNEQFF,TGTGCCAGCAGCTCAACATTCAGGGGTTCCTACAATGAGCAGTTCTTC
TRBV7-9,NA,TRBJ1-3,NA,CASSLMGSGNTIYF,TGTGCCAGCAGCTTAATGGGGTCTGGAAACACCATATATTTT
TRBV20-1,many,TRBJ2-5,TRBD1,CSATDRGPQETQYF,TGCAGTGCGACGGACAGGGGGCCCCAAGAGACCCAGTACTTC
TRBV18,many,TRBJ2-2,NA,CASSPPNRGTGELFF,TGTGCCAGCTCACCACCGAATAGGGGCACCGGGGAGCTGTTTTTT
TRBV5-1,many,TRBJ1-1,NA,CASNLTPNTEAFF,TGCGCCAGCAACCTTACCCCGAACACTGAAGCTTTCTTT
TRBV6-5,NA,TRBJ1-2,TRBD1,CASSTTGQSYGYTF,TGTGCCAGCAGTACAACGGGACAGAGCTATGGCTACACCTTC
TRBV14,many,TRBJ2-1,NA,CASSQDTGKQFF,TGTGCCAGCAGCCAAGACACGGGCAAGCAGTTCTTC
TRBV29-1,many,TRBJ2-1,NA,CSVDFTGYNEQFF,TGCAGCGTTGATTTTACCGGGTACAATGAGCAGTTCTTC
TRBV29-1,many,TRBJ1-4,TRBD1,CSVRQGRDEKLFF,TGCAGCGTCCGACAGGGAAGGGATGAAAAACTGTTTTTT
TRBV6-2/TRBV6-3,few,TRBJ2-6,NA,CASSYSNEGYGRSSGANVLTF,TGTGCCAGCAGTTACTCGAACGAGGGCTACGGACGCTCCTCTGGGGCCAACGTCCTGACTTTC
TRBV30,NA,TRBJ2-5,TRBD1,CAWSPLDRGWQETQYF,TGTGCCTGGAGTCCTCTCGACAGGGGGTGGCAAGAGACCCAGTACTTC
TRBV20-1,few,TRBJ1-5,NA,CSARDFSGTVSNQPQHF,TGCAGTGCTAGAGATTTTAGCGGGACGGTCAGCAATCAGCCCCAGCATTTT
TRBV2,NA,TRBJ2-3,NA,CASSESLLTDTQYF,TGTGCCAGCAGTGAAAGTCTCCTCACAGATACGCAGTATTTT
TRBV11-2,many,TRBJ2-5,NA,CASSHLGETQYF,TGTGCCAGCAGCCACCTAGGGGAGACCCAGTACTTC
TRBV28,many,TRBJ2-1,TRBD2,CASSLSGLAANNEQFF,TGTGCCAGCAGTTTATCGGGACTAGCGGCTAACAATGAGCAGTTCTTC
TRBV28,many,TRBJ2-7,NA,CASRAAPYEQYF,TGTGCCAGCAGGGCAGCCCCCTACGAGCAGTACTTC
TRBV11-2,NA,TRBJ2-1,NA,CASSFTAYNEQFF,TGTGCCAGCAGCTTCACCGCTTACAATGAGCAGTTCTTC
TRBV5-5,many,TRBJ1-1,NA,CASSLATQNTEAFF,TGTGCCAGCAGCTTGGCTACCCAGAACACTGAAGCTTTCTTT
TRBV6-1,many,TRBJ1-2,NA,CASREDGYTF,TGTGCCAGCAGGGAAGATGGCTACACCTTC
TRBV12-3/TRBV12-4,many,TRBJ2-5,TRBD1,CASSFSTGGWETQYF,TGTGCCAGCAGTTTTTCGACAGGGGGATGGGAGACCCAGTACTTC
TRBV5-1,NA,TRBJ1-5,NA,CASSPQGDQPQHF,TGCGCCAGCAGCCCACAGGGCGATCAGCCCCAGCATTTT
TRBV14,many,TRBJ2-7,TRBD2,CASSQDRGGVTKGEQYF,TGTGCCAGCAGCCAAGATCGGGGAGGGGTAACCAAGGGCGAGCAGTACTTC
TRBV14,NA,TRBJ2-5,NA,CASSHSGRQETQYF,TGTGCCAGCAGCCATAGCGGCAGGCAAGAGACCCAGTACTTC